This T cell receptor (beta chain) is drawn from a study of radiotherapy plus CTLA-4 blockade in lung cancer. Concerning this clone: Its antigen is currently unknown.

In germline, CDR1 is LNHNV, CDR2 YYDKDF (reference sequence). This CDR3 contains 14 residues. The V gene lost 8 bases and the J gene lost 4 bases, with 16 bases spanning the gap. Notes on the study in general: Early clone dynamics of blood T cells, plus interferon-beta, reportedly predicted response best.

The table came from immunoSEQ multiplex PCR; TCRdb's copy has only in-frame clones and leaves some out. Here the sample spans 55,000 to 65,000 clones, more than 70% being singletons. Ipilimumab CTLA-4 blockade and focal radiation were given to patients with chemo-refractory metastatic non-small-cell lung cancer. The sequenced sample was peripheral blood, obtained from a patient treated with radiotherapy plus ipilimumab. The clonotype originates from a human donor with non-small cell lung cancer who had a complete response to radiotherapy plus ipilimumab. The chain has TRBV15 and TRBJ2-3, with D tentatively TRBD1 (7 bases). DNA for the CDR3: TGTGCCACCCGGCGAGGAGGGGGCTCAGATACGCAGTATTTT. Translation gives CATRRGGGSDTQYF. Full variable domain (outside the CDR3, taken from reference TRBV15 and TRBJ2-3): DAMVIQNPRYQVTQFGKPVTLSCSQTLNHNVMYWYQQKSSQAPKLLFHYYDKDFNNEADTPDNFQSRRPNTSFCFLDIRSPGLGDTAMYLCATRRGGGSDTQYFGPGTRLTVL.